This T cell receptor beta chain was recorded in a study of T-cell reconstitution after alpha-beta-depleted transplantation in children. Researchers prepared the TCRbeta library using unique molecular identifiers, the study reports. TCRdb re-called the PCR reads with MiXCR, one entry per CDR3 protein. The sample lists 500,000 or so distinct CDR3 sequences, less than 35% occurring once. V was pared by 7 bases and J by 4 bases, with 19 bases between. The CDR3 is made up of 15 amino acids. This clonotype was seen more than once but under ten times. This chain connects TRBV12-3 or TRBV12-4 to TRBJ1-1, with D perhaps matching TRBD1 (6 bases). The starting material was PBMCs from the stem cell graft donor, obtained from the stem cell graft. The receptor's source is a human donor who donated a stem cell graft to a child with aplastic anemia. The CDR3 is CASTPSSGGATEAFF. CDR3 coding DNA: TGTGCCAGCACTCCCTCCTCCGGGGGGGCCACTGAAGCTTTCTTT.